Included here is one T cell receptor (beta chain) sequence, with context. Trimming cost V 0 bases and J 2 bases; bases outside gene matches: 3. This CDR3 comprises 15 residues. This entry is derived from a study of OX40 agonist ivuxolimab in advanced cancers. Background on the study: With ivuxolimab, an agonistic anti-OX40 (CD134) antibody, patients were treated.

Libraries were prepared by immunoSEQ multiplex PCR; TCRdb keeps only in-frame clonotypes and omits some of them. The table shows about 73,000 clones, with 75% to 90% occurring only once. This sequence originates from an adult with an advanced solid tumor such as melanoma, head and neck, liver or kidney cancer. Source: CD4+ or CD8+ T cells sorted from blood, taken in a trial of the OX40 agonist ivuxolimab. The rearrangement uses TRBV23-1 and TRBJ2-7; 8 positions match TRBD2. TRBV23-1 is flagged as an ORF with uncertain function. CDR3 residues: CASSQSRGGTYEQYF. The CDR3 nucleotides read TGCGCCAGCAGTCAATCCCGGGGGGGGACCTACGAGCAGTACTTC.